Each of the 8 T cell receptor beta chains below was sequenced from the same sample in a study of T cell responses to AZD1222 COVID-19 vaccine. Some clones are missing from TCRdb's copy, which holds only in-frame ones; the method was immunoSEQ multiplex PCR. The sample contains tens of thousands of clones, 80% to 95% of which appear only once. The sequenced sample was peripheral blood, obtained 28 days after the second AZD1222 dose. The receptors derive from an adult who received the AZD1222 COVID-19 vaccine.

The CDR3 is CASTYSGISYEQYF. Written as DNA, the CDR3 is TGTGCCAGCACTTACTCCGGGATCTCCTACGAGCAGTACTTC. This chain uses TRBV28 with TRBJ2-7, with a weak D call TRBD2 (5 bases). V lost 7 bases and J 0 bases, leaving 13 bases between the germline ends. The CDR3 has 14 amino acids. CDR1 and CDR2 (germline): MDHEN, SYDVKM.

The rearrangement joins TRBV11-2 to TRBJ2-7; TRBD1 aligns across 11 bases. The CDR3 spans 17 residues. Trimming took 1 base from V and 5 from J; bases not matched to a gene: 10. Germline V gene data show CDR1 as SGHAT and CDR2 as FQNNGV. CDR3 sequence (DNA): TGTGCCAGCAGCTTAGGATTATGGGACAGGGGGTACGACGAGCAGTACTTC. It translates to CASSLGLWDRGYDEQYF.

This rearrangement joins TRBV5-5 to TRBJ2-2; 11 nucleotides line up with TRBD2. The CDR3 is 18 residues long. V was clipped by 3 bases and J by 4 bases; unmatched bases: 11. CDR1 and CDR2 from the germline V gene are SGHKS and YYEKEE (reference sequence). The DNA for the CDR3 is TGTGCCAGCAGCTCTGGGGTACTAGCGGGAGCAATCACCGGGGAGCTGTTTTTT. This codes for CASSSGVLAGAITGELFF.

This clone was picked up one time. Written as DNA, the CDR3 is TGTGCCACCCAGACGACAGGGGGCGCCGTGTCCACCGGGGAGCTGTTTTTT. Translating it yields CATQTTGGAVSTGELFF. V gene TRBV10-3 combines with J gene TRBJ2-2, with 10 bases that match TRBD1. The CDR3 runs 17 residues. V was clipped by 10 bases and J by 4 bases; unmatched bases: 15. Germline lookup yields CDR1 ENHRY and CDR2 SYGVKD.

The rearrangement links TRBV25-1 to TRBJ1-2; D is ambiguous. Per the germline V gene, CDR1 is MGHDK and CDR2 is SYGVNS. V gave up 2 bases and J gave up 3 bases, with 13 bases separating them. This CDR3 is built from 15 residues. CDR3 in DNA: TGTGCCAGCAGTGAAGAAGGGTTGGTGGACTATGGCTACACCTTC. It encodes CASSEEGLVDYGYTF.

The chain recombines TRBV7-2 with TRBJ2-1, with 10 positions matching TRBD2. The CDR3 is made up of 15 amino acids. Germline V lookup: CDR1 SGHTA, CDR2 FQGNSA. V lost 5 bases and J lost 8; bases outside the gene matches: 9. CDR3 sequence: CASSPIERGGYEQFF. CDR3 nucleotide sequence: TGTGCCAGCAGCCCGATCGAGCGGGGGGGGTATGAGCAGTTCTTC.

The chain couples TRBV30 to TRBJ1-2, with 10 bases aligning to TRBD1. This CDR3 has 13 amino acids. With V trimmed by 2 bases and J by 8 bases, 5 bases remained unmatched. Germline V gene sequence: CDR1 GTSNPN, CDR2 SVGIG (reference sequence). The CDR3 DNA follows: TGTGCCTGGAGTCCGGACAGGGGGAGAGGCTACACCTTC. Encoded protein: CAWSPDRGRGYTF.

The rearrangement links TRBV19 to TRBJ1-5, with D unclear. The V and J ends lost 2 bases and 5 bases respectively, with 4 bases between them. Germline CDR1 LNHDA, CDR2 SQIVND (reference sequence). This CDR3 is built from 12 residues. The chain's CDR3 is CASSIQDQPQHF. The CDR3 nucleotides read TGTGCCAGTAGTATACAGGATCAGCCCCAGCATTTT. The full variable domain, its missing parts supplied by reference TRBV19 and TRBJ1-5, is DGGITQSPKYLFRKEGQNVTLSCEQNLNHDAMYWYRQDPGQGLRLIYYSQIVNDFQKGDIAEGYSVSREKKESFPLTVTSAQKNPTAFYLCASSIQDQPQHFGDGTRLSIL.